The rows below give T cell receptor beta chains drawn from one sample of a study of CD8 T cells in ankylosing spondylitis. TCRdb analysed the 5' RACE reads with MiXCR anew, one entry per CDR3 protein. The sample holds around 340,000 distinct CDR3 sequences, about 15% seen once. Sequences were obtained from blood, either unsorted or a sorted T cell fraction (not recorded which). These receptors originate from a male donor with ankylosing spondylitis or in good health (not recorded which). CDR3s include the opening cysteine and the closing phenylalanine or tryptophan. A D gene is named only where the DNA matches it firmly. Clone size is shown for a subset of rows, as once, few, many or a class of expanded clone.

D gene,V gene,J gene,clone size,CDR3 protein,CDR3 DNA
TRBD2,TRBV2,TRBJ2-5,-,CASSAISSGGQETQYF,TGTGCCAGCAGTGCGATAAGTAGCGGGGGACAAGAGACCCAGTACTTC
-,TRBV5-1,TRBJ2-7,-,CASSSRGGLSYEQYF,TGCGCCAGCAGCTCCCGAGGAGGCCTTTCCTACGAGCAGTACTTC
-,TRBV21-1,TRBJ1-5,-,CASSPRRNNQPQHF,TGTGCCAGCAGCCCCCGACGGAACAATCAGCCCCAGCATTTT
-,TRBV10-3,TRBJ1-6,-,CAISATWNSPLHF,TGTGCCATCAGTGCGACGTGGAATTCACCCCTCCACTTT
-,TRBV1,TRBJ2-7,few,CTSTRIAGEQYF,TGCACCAGCACCCGAATTGCGGGGGAGCAGTACTTC
-,TRBV5-1,TRBJ2-7,many,CASSLVLRGSGGGYEQYF,TGCGCCAGCAGCTTGGTTCTAAGGGGTTCAGGGGGAGGCTACGAGCAGTACTTC
-,TRBV11-2,TRBJ1-5,many,CASSTDRGFNQPQHF,TGTGCCAGCAGCACCGACCGGGGTTTCAATCAGCCCCAGCATTTT
-,TRBV6-5,TRBJ2-7,-,CASSYSRNARTYEQYF,TGTGCCAGCAGTTACTCGAGGAACGCTCGCACCTACGAGCAGTACTTC
-,TRBV5-4,TRBJ2-5,-,CASSRGLPGETQYF,TGTGCCAGCAGCAGGGGACTTCCAGGGGAGACCCAGTACTTC
TRBD1,TRBV6-1,TRBJ1-1,-,CASMIDRGNTEAFF,TGTGCCAGCATGATAGACAGGGGGAACACTGAAGCTTTCTTT
-,TRBV29-1,TRBJ2-5,-,CSVSLLGGKYQETQYF,TGCAGCGTTTCCCTTCTGGGCGGAAAGTACCAAGAGACCCAGTACTTC
-,TRBV6-1,TRBJ1-2,many,CASSPDSWNYGYTF,TGTGCCAGCAGTCCCGACAGCTGGAACTATGGCTACACCTTC
TRBD1,TRBV5-1,TRBJ2-2,few,CASRQGQVAGELFF,TGCGCCAGCAGACAGGGACAGGTAGCCGGGGAGCTGTTTTTT
TRBD1,TRBV7-9,TRBJ1-5,many,CASSAGGAINQPQHF,TGTGCCAGCAGCGCAGGGGGGGCGATCAATCAGCCCCAGCATTTT